These T cell receptor beta chains were read from a single sample in a study of early T cells in non-severe SARS-CoV-2 infection. MiXCR, run by TCRdb on the 5' RACE reads, gives a single entry per CDR3 protein. The table includes nearly 45,000 distinct CDR3 sequences, approximately 10% detected once. Sequenced input: whole blood. The receptor source for this set is an adult who was a healthcare worker with PCR-confirmed SARS-CoV-2 infection or an uninfected control (not recorded which). Both conserved end residues are part of each CDR3.

CDR3 protein	J gene	V gene
CASAGQGAPYEQYF	TRBJ2-7	TRBV19
CASSSRRRGGEKLFF	TRBJ1-4	TRBV7-8
CASSLSSTQTNTEAFF	TRBJ1-1	TRBV7-2
CASSSSSGANVLTF	TRBJ2-6	TRBV19
CSAEGESSYNEQFF	TRBJ2-1	TRBV20-1
CASSYSRGGKGETQYF	TRBJ2-5	TRBV6-5
CASSVDISYEAFF	TRBJ1-1	TRBV9
CAISESIDGQPQHF	TRBJ1-5	TRBV10-3
CASSSLGTGPQHF	TRBJ1-5	TRBV27
CASSFQETQYF	TRBJ2-5	TRBV7-8
CASSFAAGGSSYNEQFF	TRBJ2-1	TRBV7-2
CSVENTLYGYTF	TRBJ1-2	TRBV29-1
CASSQSRQGNNEQFF	TRBJ2-1	TRBV16
CASSQEERGLGTDTQYF	TRBJ2-3	TRBV4-3
CASSPRTSGGATYNEQFF	TRBJ2-1	TRBV7-6
CSVERTGDYGYTF	TRBJ1-2	TRBV29-1
CASSLRGGSTGELFF	TRBJ2-2	TRBV12-3/TRBV12-4
CASSLELGQPQHF	TRBJ1-5	TRBV7-9
CASSLMSRTGGFAETQYF	TRBJ2-5	TRBV7-2
CASSHISGGEQYF	TRBJ2-7	TRBV27
CASSHKTGRLHGYTF	TRBJ1-2	TRBV14
CANSSRGVSGSGSYTF	TRBJ1-2	TRBV9
CASSWTTYNSPLHF	TRBJ1-6	TRBV7-2
CASSLPGLAGGSEQFF	TRBJ2-1	TRBV7-9
CSADGFDYNEQFF	TRBJ2-1	TRBV20-1
CASSQASNREETQYF	TRBJ2-5	TRBV4-2
CSAQGGTDSPLHF	TRBJ1-6	TRBV20-1
CSYTQGHNEQFF	TRBJ2-1	TRBV20-1
CASSPALGQGAYTGELFF	TRBJ2-2	TRBV7-9
CASSYPGTSGVGEQFF	TRBJ2-1	TRBV6-5
CSARESGQAEEKQYF	TRBJ2-7	TRBV20-1
CASSSSGTGNYEQYF	TRBJ2-7	TRBV12-3/TRBV12-4
CSVEVSTDTQYF	TRBJ2-3	TRBV29-1
CASSRGTGDRSGNTIYF	TRBJ1-3	TRBV7-6
CASSPGSTDTQYF	TRBJ2-3	TRBV6-2/TRBV6-3
CASSPPIGTGFPGELFF	TRBJ2-2	TRBV18
CSAEGTYNEQFF	TRBJ2-1	TRBV20-1
CASSEKPPLRAQHF	TRBJ1-5	TRBV2
CASSLQGQTYGYTF	TRBJ1-2	TRBV13
CASSLERLAGGNNEQFF	TRBJ2-1	TRBV7-2
CASSQPGITEAFF	TRBJ1-1	TRBV7-2
CASSFRSGGNYNEQFF	TRBJ2-1	TRBV12-3/TRBV12-4
CATSDPSGNREQFF	TRBJ2-1	TRBV24-1
CAWSGLPQGDTQYF	TRBJ2-3	TRBV30
CASGGTSWEQFF	TRBJ2-1	TRBV2
CASSQDYGYTF	TRBJ1-2	TRBV3-1
CASSQEVGPNQPQHF	TRBJ1-5	TRBV4-1
CASSNPEGVEDTQYF	TRBJ2-3	TRBV6-2/TRBV6-3
CASSPLLAGGQGIQYF	TRBJ2-4	TRBV6-5
CASSRGQFKETQYF	TRBJ2-5	TRBV7-6
CASRRQGAADTQYF	TRBJ2-3	TRBV2